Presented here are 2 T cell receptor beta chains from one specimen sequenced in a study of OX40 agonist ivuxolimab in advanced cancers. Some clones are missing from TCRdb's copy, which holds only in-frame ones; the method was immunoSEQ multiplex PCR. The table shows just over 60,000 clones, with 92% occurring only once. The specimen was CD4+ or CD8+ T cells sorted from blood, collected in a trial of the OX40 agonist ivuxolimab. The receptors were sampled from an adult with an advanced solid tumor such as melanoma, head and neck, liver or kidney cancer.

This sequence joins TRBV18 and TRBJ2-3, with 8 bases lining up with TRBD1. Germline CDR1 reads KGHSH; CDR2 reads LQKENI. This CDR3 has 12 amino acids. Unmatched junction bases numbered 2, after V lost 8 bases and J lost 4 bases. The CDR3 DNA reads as TGTGCCAGCCGGGGACAGGCAGATACGCAGTATTTT. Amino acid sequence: CASRGQADTQYF.

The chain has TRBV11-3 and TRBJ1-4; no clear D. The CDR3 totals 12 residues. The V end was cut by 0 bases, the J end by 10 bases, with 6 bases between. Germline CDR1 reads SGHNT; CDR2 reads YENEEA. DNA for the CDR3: TGTGCCAGCAGCTTAGATCGGGGAAAACTGTTTTTT. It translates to CASSLDRGKLFF.